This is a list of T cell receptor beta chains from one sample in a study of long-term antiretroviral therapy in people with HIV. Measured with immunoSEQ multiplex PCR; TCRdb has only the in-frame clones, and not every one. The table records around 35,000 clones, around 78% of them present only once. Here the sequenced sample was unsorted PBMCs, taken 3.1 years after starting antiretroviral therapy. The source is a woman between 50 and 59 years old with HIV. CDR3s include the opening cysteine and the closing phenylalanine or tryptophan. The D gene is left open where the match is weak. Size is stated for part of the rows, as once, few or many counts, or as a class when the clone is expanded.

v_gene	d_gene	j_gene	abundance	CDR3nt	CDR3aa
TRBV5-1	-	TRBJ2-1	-	TGCGCCAGCAGCTTGGTTCTGTACAATGAGCAGTTCTTC	CASSLVLYNEQFF
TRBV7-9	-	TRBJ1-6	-	TGTGCCAGCAGCCGGGACACGGTGCCCCTCCACTTT	CASSRDTVPLHF
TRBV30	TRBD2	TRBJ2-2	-	TGTGCCTGGGGGGGAGGGTCGAACACCGGGGAGCTGTTTTTT	CAWGGGSNTGELFF
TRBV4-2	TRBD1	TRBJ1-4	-	TGTGCCAGCAGCCCGAGGAGGGGGCAGGAGGAAGATGAAAAACTGTTTTTT	CASSPRRGQEEDEKLFF
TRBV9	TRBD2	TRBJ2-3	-	TGTGCCAGCAGCCGCCTTCGGATAGCGGGGATCGCAGATACGCAGTATTTT	CASSRLRIAGIADTQYF
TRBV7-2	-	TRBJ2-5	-	TGTGCCAGCAGCTTAGCGGTCCGGGCGCAAGAGACCCAGTACTTC	CASSLAVRAQETQYF
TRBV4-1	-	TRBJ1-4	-	TGCGCCAGCAGCCAAGTGGGCGCGTCCTCCGAAAAACTGTTTTTT	CASSQVGASSEKLFF
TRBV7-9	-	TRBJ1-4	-	TGTGCCAGCAGCTTAGCAGGGGGGAATGAAAAACTGTTTTTT	CASSLAGGNEKLFF
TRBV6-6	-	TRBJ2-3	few	TGTGCCAGCGTTTCGTCGGGGCGGGATACGCAGTATTTT	CASVSSGRDTQYF
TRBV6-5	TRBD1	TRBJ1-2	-	TGTGCCAGCAGCACTACGGACAGGGCTAGCTACACCTTC	CASSTTDRASYTF
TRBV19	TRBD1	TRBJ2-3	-	TGTGCCAGTAGTGGGCGGACAGGGCGCACAGATACGCAGTATTTT	CASSGRTGRTDTQYF
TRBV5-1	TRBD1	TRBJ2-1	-	TGCGCCAGCAGCTTGGTAACAGGGGAAAATGAGCAGTTCTTC	CASSLVTGENEQFF
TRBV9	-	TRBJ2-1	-	TGTGCCAGCAGCGGTAGGGCCTACAATGAGCAGTTCTTC	CASSGRAYNEQFF
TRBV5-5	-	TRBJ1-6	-	TGTGCCAGCAGCTTGGAATCGGTTGTGGGGAGCTCCTATAATTCACCCCTCCACTTT	CASSLESVVGSSYNSPLHF
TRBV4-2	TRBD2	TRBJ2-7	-	TGTGCCAGCAGCCAAGATAAGACTAGCGGGGTGAGCTCCTACGAGCAGTACTTC	CASSQDKTSGVSSYEQYF
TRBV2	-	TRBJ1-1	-	TGTGCCAGCAGTGACCGGGCAGGCCAGAACACTGAAGCTTTCTTT	CASSDRAGQNTEAFF
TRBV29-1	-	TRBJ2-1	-	TGCAGCGTTGCAGATGTGGAGCAGTTCTTC	CSVADVEQFF
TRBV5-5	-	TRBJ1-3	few	TGTGCCAGCAGCTTTATCCAGGGTTCATCTGGAAACACCATATATTTT	CASSFIQGSSGNTIYF
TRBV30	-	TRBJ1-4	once	TGTGCCTGGAGTGAGGTGGATGAAAAACTGTTTTTT	CAWSEVDEKLFF
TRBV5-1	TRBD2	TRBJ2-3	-	TGCGCCAGCAGCCTCCTAGCGGGGGGCACAGATACGCAGTATTTT	CASSLLAGGTDTQYF
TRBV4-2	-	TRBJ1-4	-	TGTGCCAGCAGCCAAGCCAAAGGGAGGGAAAAACTGTTTTTT	CASSQAKGREKLFF
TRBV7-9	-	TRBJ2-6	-	TGTGCCAGCAGCTTAATTTATTCTGGGGCCAACGTCCTGACTTTC	CASSLIYSGANVLTF
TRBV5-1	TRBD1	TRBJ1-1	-	TGCGCCAGCAGCTTTGACAGGGGCAACACTGAAGCTTTCTTT	CASSFDRGNTEAFF
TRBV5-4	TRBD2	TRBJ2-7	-	TGTGCCAGCAGCCACCTAGCGGCTTCCTACGAGCAGTACTTC	CASSHLAASYEQYF
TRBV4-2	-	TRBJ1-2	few	TGTGCCAGCAGCCTAAACAGGGCCAGAATTAACTATGGCTACACCTTC	CASSLNRARINYGYTF
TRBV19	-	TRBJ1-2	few	TGTGCCAGTAGTATAGGTGCCAGGTTTTATGGCTACACCTTC	CASSIGARFYGYTF
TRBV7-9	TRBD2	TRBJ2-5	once	TGTGCCAGCGGCGGGGCTAGCGGGGGTCGGGAGACCCAGTACTTC	CASGGASGGRETQYF
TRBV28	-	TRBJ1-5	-	TGTGCCAGCAGTTTATCCGGGGATCAGCCCCAGCATTTT	CASSLSGDQPQHF
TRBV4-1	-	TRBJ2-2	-	TGCGCCAGCAGCCCCCCCCGGGGGGAGCTGTTTTTT	CASSPPRGELFF
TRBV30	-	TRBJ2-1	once	TGTGCCTGGAGTGTACGAGGACCTACTACGTACAATGAGCAGTTCTTC	CAWSVRGPTTYNEQFF
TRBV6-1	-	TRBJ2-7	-	TGTGCCAGCAGTGAAGGGTCTAGCCACGAGCAGTACTTC	CASSEGSSHEQYF
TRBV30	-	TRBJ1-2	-	TGTGCCTGGAGCGAGGGAGGCTACTATGGCTACACCTTC	CAWSEGGYYGYTF
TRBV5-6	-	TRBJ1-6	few	TGTGCCTCCGGGGGAGCGGTGCTGGGGAATTCACCCCTCCACTTT	CASGGAVLGNSPLHF
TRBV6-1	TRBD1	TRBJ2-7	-	TGTGCCAGCAGTGAAGAGGACAGGGGGCTGTACGAGCAGTACTTC	CASSEEDRGLYEQYF
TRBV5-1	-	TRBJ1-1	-	TGCGCCAGCAGCTCCACAGCGAACACTGAAGCTTTCTTT	CASSSTANTEAFF
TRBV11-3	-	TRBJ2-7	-	TGTGCCAGCGGGACGCCGTCATCCGAGCAGTACTTC	CASGTPSSEQYF
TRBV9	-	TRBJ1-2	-	TGTGCCAGCAGCGTAGTGGACACGGCCTATGGCTACACCTTC	CASSVVDTAYGYTF
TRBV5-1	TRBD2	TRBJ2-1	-	TGCGCCAGCAATATACTAGCGGGGGGCAATGAGCAGTTCTTC	CASNILAGGNEQFF
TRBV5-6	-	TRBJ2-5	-	TGTGCCAGCAGCCGGGCCCCACAGGGTGAGACCCAGTACTTC	CASSRAPQGETQYF
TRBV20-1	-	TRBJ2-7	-	TGCAGTGCTGCAGTTGTCGAGCAGTACTTC	CSAAVVEQYF
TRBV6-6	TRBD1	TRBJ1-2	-	TGTGCCAGCAGTTACGAGGGGGGACAGGGTGGGGGCTACACCTTC	CASSYEGGQGGGYTF